Shown below are 9 T cell receptor beta chains from a single sample sequenced in a study of T cell responses to AZD1222 COVID-19 vaccine. Method: immunoSEQ multiplex PCR; TCRdb's copy keeps in-frame clones and lacks some. The table has about 120,000 clones, about 92% seen once. The source was peripheral blood, collected on day 0 of AZD1222 vaccination. All receptors come from an adult in good health.

The rearrangement links TRBV30 to TRBJ2-5, with D unresolved. CDR3 length equals 11 residues. V lost 2 bases and J 5 bases, leaving 6 bases between the germline ends. CDR1 is GTSNPN and CDR2 is SVGIG in the germline V gene (reference sequence). CDR3 in amino acids: CAWSTGETQYF. The CDR3 bases are TGTGCCTGGAGTACTGGGGAGACCCAGTACTTC.

The gene calls are TRBV6-2 or TRBV6-3 and TRBJ1-2; D is undetermined. Deletions cut 6 bases from V and 2 bases from J, with 13 bases between. Germline V gene sequence: CDR1 MNHEY, CDR2 SVGEGT. The CDR3 covers 14 residues. The chain's CDR3 is CASSILGRNYGYTF. As DNA, the CDR3 is TGTGCCAGCAGCATCCTCGGGAGAAACTATGGCTACACCTTC.

The chain has TRBV11-2 and TRBJ2-4; D remains unclear. CDR3 length: 15 amino acids. Germline assignment: CDR1 SGHAT and CDR2 FQNNGV. V shed 4 bases and J shed 3 bases, with 13 bases lying between them. The CDR3: CASSSIPKGKNIQYF. CDR3 in DNA: TGTGCCAGCAGCTCTATACCGAAGGGCAAAAACATTCAGTACTTC.

This clone came up once. The chain is built from TRBV5-5 and TRBJ1-5, with D uncertain. Trimming cost V 0 bases and J 1 base, with 14 bases left between them. The CDR3 loop spans 17 amino acids. From germline, CDR1 is SGHKS and CDR2 YYEKEE (reference sequence). CDR3 residues: CASSLDWEGYSNQPQHF. CDR3 in DNA: TGTGCCAGCAGCTTGGACTGGGAGGGTTACAGCAATCAGCCCCAGCATTTT.

V is TRBV5-1 and J is TRBJ1-2, with D possibly TRBD1 on 5 matching bases. V lost 4 bases, J lost 4 bases, and 17 bases lay in between. Germline assignment: CDR1 SGHRS and CDR2 YFSETQ. The CDR3 length is 15 residues. The CDR3 DNA is TGCGCCAGCAGCGTAGCCGGGGAGGGGTCCTATGGCTACACCTTC. Amino acid sequence: CASSVAGEGSYGYTF.

The J gene is TRBJ2-6, the V gene TRBV5-1; 8 bases match TRBD1. The length of the CDR3 is 14 residues. V was pared by 7 bases and J by 1 base, with 1 base of the junction left unmatched. CDR1 and CDR2 (germline): SGHRS, YFSETQ. The CDR3 sequence: CASGQGSGANVLTF. The CDR3, as DNA: TGCGCCAGCGGACAGGGTTCTGGGGCCAACGTCCTGACTTTC.

J is TRBJ1-4 and V is TRBV7-2; 8 bases line up with TRBD1. The germline CDR1 and CDR2 sequences are SGHTA and FQGNSA. The CDR3 loop spans 14 amino acids. Trimming at V came to 5 bases and at J to 2 bases, leaving 1 base not matched to a gene. CDR3 sequence: CASSPGGTNEKLFF. The CDR3 DNA follows: TGTGCCAGCAGCCCAGGGGGCACTAATGAAAAACTGTTTTTT.

The V gene is TRBV19, the J gene TRBJ2-1; 8 bases align to TRBD2. The V gene end was trimmed by 3 bases and the J gene end by 9 bases; junction bases not matched to a gene: 7. The germline V gene encodes CDR1 LNHDA and CDR2 SQIVND (reference sequence). This CDR3 has 14 amino acids. In DNA, the CDR3 is TGTGCCAGTAGTATCCCCGGGAGGGGGGGTGAGCAGTTCTTC. Translation: CASSIPGRGGEQFF.

The chain combines TRBV6-2 or TRBV6-3 with TRBJ2-3, with D possibly matching TRBD2 (7 bases). Trimming took off 0 bases at V and 5 bases at J, with 21 bases between the two ends. CDR1 MNHEY and CDR2 SVGEGT come from the germline V gene. CDR3 length: 18 amino acids. In DNA form, the CDR3 reads TGTGCCAGCAGTTACTCGTATGGGGGCGAGCGGGAAGGAGATACGCAGTATTTT. Its protein product is CASSYSYGGEREGDTQYF.